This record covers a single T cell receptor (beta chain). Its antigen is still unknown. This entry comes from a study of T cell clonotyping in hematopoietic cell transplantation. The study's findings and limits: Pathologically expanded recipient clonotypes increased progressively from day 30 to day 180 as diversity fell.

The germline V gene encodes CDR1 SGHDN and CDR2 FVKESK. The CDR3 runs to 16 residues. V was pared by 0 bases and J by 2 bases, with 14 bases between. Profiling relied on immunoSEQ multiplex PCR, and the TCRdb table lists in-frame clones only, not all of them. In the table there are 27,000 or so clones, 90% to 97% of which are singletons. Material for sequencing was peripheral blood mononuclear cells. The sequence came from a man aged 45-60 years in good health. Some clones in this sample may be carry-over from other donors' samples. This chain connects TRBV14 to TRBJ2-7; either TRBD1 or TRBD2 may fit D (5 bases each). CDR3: CASSQEPRDPPYEQYF. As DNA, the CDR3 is TGTGCCAGCAGCCAAGAACCCAGGGACCCTCCCTACGAGCAGTACTTC.